These T cell receptor beta chains were read from a single sample in a study of tumor-infiltrating lymphocytes in primary liver carcinoma. TCRdb re-analysed the multiplex PCR reads in MiXCR, keeping a single row per CDR3 protein. Of 40,000 to 45,000 distinct CDR3 sequences in the sample, about three quarters were seen once. Material for sequencing was liver tumor tissue from sampling region 2. The receptors derive from a man aged 40-55 years with primary liver carcinoma and hepatitis B virus infection. The CDR3 runs from the conserved cysteine through the conserved F or W. Fields, in order: J gene, D gene, CDR3 length, clone size, V gene, CDR3 DNA, CDR3 protein. D genes are given only for firm matches. Clone size is shown for a subset of rows, as once, few, many or a class of expanded clone.

>TRBJ1-5|-|17|-|TRBV28
TGTGTCAGCAGTTCCCCCCGTGTCAGTGGTCCCTATCAGCCCCAGCATTTT
CVSSSPRVSGPYQPQHF
>TRBJ2-3|TRBD1|15|once|TRBV6-5
TGTGTCAGCAGAACCCCAAAGACAGGGTTAGATACGCAGTTTTTT
CVSRTPKTGLDTQFF
>TRBJ1-1|-|16|-|TRBV14
TGTGCCAGCAGCCGGGGACTGGAAAGAATGAACACTGAAGCTTTCTTT
CASSRGLERMNTEAFF
>TRBJ2-3|-|11|medium-sized|TRBV29-1
TGCAGCGTTGAGCACGGGGTTACGCAGTATTTT
CSVEHGVTQYF
>TRBJ2-3|-|17|-|TRBV29-1
TGCAGGGCCCCGACATTGGGATCCCAAGGGTTGTCGGCTACGCAGTATTTT
CRAPTLGSQGLSATQYF
>TRBJ1-5|-|13|-|TRBV6-2/TRBV6-3
TGTGCCAGCAGTGATCGCTCCTTCCAGTCCCAGCATTTT
CASSDRSFQSQHF
>TRBJ2-1|TRBD1|16|few|TRBV4-2
TGTGCCAGGAGCCACGCCGGGAGACAGGGGATCAATGAGCAGTTCTTC
CARSHAGRQGINEQFF
>TRBJ1-1|TRBD1|13|-|TRBV29-1
TGTAGCGGTGACAGGGGGCCTTGGACTGAAGCTTTCTTT
CSGDRGPWTEAFF
>TRBJ1-5|-|16|-|TRBV19
TGTGCCAGTAGTATCTTGGAGACTGTGGAGAATCGGCCCCAGCATTTT
CASSILETVENRPQHF
>TRBJ2-2|-|13|-|TRBV12-3/TRBV12-4
TGTGCCAGCGGTTTGCTGGCGGCCGGGGAGCTGTTTTTT
CASGLLAAGELFF
>TRBJ2-3|TRBD2|15|few|TRBV7-9
TGTGCCAGCAGCCCCACCGCGGGAGAAATCCATATGCAGTACTTT
CASSPTAGEIHMQYF
>TRBJ2-7|TRBD1|14|-|TRBV6-2/TRBV6-3
TGTCTCAGCAGCCTCCGGGACAGGGCCCACGAGCAGTATTTC
CLSSLRDRAHEQYF
>TRBJ2-7|-|13|few|TRBV6-2/TRBV6-3
TGTGCCAGCAGTTACGAGGTACCCTGCGAGCGATACTTC
CASSYEVPCERYF
>TRBJ1-1|-|13|few|TRBV4-1
TGCGCCAGCAACCATGCCCTCAGAGGGTTCCCTTTCTTT
CASNHALRGFPFF
>TRBJ2-5|-|19|-|TRBV6-1
TGTGCCAGCAGTGAAGTCGGAGTCTTGGGGGACCTAATATGGGAGACCCAGTACTTC
CASSEVGVLGDLIWETQYF
>TRBJ2-7|-|14|-|TRBV11-2
TGTACCAGCAGCTCAAACAGGAACTCCTTCGAGCAGTACTTC
CTSSSNRNSFEQYF
>TRBJ2-7|-|15|-|TRBV4-1
TGCGCTAGCAGCCAAGAACCAGCGGAGGGATACGAGCAGTACTTC
CASSQEPAEGYEQYF
>TRBJ2-5|-|14|-|TRBV20-1
TGCAGTGCTAGAGATTCGACTTTGAGGGAGGCCCAGTACTTC
CSARDSTLREAQYF
>TRBJ2-1|TRBD2|16|-|TRBV5-8
TGTGCCAGGAGCTCGGGACTAGCGGGATTATACTATGAGCAGTTCTTC
CARSSGLAGLYYEQFF
>TRBJ1-1|-|15|-|TRBV5-1
TGCTCCAACAGCTTGGCCGGAGGGGCAAGGACTGAAGCTTTCTTT
CSNSLAGGARTEAFF
>TRBJ2-5|-|13|many|TRBV2
TGTGCCAGCAGTGACAAGGGGCCCGAGACCCAGTACTTC
CASSDKGPETQYF
>TRBJ2-3|-|16|-|TRBV11-2
TGTGTCAGCAGCTTACATCCGGGAGTCAGCACAGATACGCAGTATTTT
CVSSLHPGVSTDTQYF
>TRBJ2-2|TRBD2|18|medium-sized|TRBV4-3
TGCGCCAGCAGCCAAGATAGCCCGGGACTAGCGGGCCTGGGGGAGCTGTTTTTT
CASSQDSPGLAGLGELFF
>TRBJ1-2|-|13|-|TRBV6-5
TGTGCCAGCAGCCCAGCTGGGAGCCATGGCTACGCCTTC
CASSPAGSHGYAF
>TRBJ1-3|-|13|-|TRBV6-2/TRBV6-3
TGTGCCACTAGTGACAACTCTGGAAACACCATATATTTT
CATSDNSGNTIYF
>TRBJ2-5|-|18|-|TRBV11-2
TGTGCCAGCAGCCCTAGCACAATCCAGGGTACGGGGCGGGAGACCCAGTACTTC
CASSPSTIQGTGRETQYF
>TRBJ2-3|-|13|many|TRBV5-8
TGTGCCAGCAGCACTCCGGGTATAGATACGCAGTATTTT
CASSTPGIDTQYF
>TRBJ2-7|TRBD1|15|-|TRBV4-2
TGTGCCAGCAGCCTCTGGGACAGGGGAAGCCACGAGCAGTACTTC
CASSLWDRGSHEQYF
>TRBJ2-2|-|14|-|TRBV4-1
TGCGCCAACAGCCAACTTACTCTCTCCGGGGAGCTGTTCTTT
CANSQLTLSGELFF
>TRBJ2-3|TRBD2|11|-|TRBV6-5
TGTGCCATCACCCTCGGGGGGAAGCAGTATTTC
CAITLGGKQYF
>TRBJ2-3|TRBD2|17|-|TRBV12-3/TRBV12-4
TGTGCCAGCAGTTCCCCAACTAGCGGGAGAAGTACAGATATGCAGTACTTT
CASSSPTSGRSTDMQYF
>TRBJ2-7|-|12|-|TRBV20-1
TGCAGTGTTAGTTCGCAGGACTACGAGCAGTGCTTC
CSVSSQDYEQCF
>TRBJ2-5|-|12|once|TRBV19
TGTACCAGTCGGCAGGCTGGGGAGACCCAGTACTTC
CTSRQAGETQYF
>TRBJ1-5|-|15|once|TRBV19
TGTGCCAGTAGTATTGGAGGGGCGGGCAGTCAGTCCCAGCATTTT
CASSIGGAGSQSQHF
>TRBJ2-5|-|18|-|TRBV6-1
TGTGCCATCAGTGAAAATTTAATGGGGGCGGCCGCTGGAGAGGCCCAGTACTTC
CAISENLMGAAAGEAQYF
>TRBJ2-7|-|15|many|TRBV5-1
TGCGCCAGCAGCCCCACGGGGGCAAGCTCCTACGAGCAGTACTTC
CASSPTGASSYEQYF
>TRBJ1-5|-|15|-|TRBV4-1
TGCGCCAACAGCACCCAGGGAAATAACAATCAGCCCCAGCATTTT
CANSTQGNNNQPQHF
>TRBJ2-5|TRBD1|13|-|TRBV12-3/TRBV12-4
TGTGCCTGCAGTTTGGTGCAGGGGGCGGCCCAGTACTTC
CACSLVQGAAQYF
>TRBJ2-6|-|16|once|TRBV6-2/TRBV6-3
TGTGCCAGCAAGAACGGGTTTCCTTCAGGGGCCAACGTCCTGACTTTC
CASKNGFPSGANVLTF
>TRBJ1-2|TRBD1|14|-|TRBV28
TGTGCCAGCAGAGAGACAGGGGGCCTAATTGGATACACCTTC
CASRETGGLIGYTF